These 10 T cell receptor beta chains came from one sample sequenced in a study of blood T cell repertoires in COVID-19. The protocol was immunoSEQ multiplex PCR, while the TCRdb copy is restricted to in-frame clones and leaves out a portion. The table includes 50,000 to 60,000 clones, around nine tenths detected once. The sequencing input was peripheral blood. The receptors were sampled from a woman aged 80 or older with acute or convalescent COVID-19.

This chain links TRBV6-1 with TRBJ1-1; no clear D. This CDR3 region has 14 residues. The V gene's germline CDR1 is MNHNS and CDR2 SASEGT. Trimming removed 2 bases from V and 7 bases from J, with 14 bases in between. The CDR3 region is CASSEPTPSYEAFF. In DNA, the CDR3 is TGTGCCAGCAGTGAACCGACACCGAGTTATGAAGCTTTCTTT.

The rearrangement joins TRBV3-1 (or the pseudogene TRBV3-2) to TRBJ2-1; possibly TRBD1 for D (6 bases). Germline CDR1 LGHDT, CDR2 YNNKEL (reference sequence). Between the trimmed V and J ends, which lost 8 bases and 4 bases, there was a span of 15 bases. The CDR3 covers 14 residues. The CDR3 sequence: CASRREGDYNEQFF. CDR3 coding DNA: TGTGCCAGCCGTCGAGAGGGGGATTACAATGAGCAGTTCTTC.

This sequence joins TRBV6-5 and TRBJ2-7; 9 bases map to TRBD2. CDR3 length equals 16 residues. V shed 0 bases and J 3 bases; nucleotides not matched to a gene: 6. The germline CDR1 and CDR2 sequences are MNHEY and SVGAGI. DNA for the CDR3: TGTGCCAGCAGTTACTCCCGACTAGCGGAAGGCTACGAGCAGTACTTC. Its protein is CASSYSRLAEGYEQYF.

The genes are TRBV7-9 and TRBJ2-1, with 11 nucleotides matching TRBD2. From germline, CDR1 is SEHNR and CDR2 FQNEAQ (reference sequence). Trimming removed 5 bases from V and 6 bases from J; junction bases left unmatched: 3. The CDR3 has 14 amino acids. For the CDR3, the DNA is TGTGCCAGCAGCCCCGGGACTAGCGGCAATGAGCAGTTCTTC. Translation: CASSPGTSGNEQFF.

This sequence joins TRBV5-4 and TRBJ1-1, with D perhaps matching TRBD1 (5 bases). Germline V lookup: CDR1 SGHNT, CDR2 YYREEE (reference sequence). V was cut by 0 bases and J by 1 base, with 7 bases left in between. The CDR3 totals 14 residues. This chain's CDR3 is CASSLDRTNTEAFF. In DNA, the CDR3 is TGTGCCAGCAGCTTGGACAGGACGAACACTGAAGCTTTCTTT. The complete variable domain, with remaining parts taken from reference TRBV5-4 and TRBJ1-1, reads ETGVTQSPTHLIKTRGQQVTLRCSSQSGHNTVSWYQQALGQGPQFIFQYYREEENGRGNFPPRFSGLQFPNYSSELNVNALELDDSALYLCASSLDRTNTEAFFGQGTRLTVV.

This CDR3 is CASSQEVQAFGELFF. The CDR3 DNA is TGCGCCAGCAGCCAAGAGGTTCAAGCTTTCGGGGAGCTGTTTTTT. The rearrangement joins TRBV4-3 to TRBJ2-2; D is uncertain. This CDR3 comprises 15 residues. The V gene lost 0 bases and the J gene lost 7 bases, with 12 bases spanning the gap. Germline V CDR1 and CDR2: LGHNA, YSLEER.

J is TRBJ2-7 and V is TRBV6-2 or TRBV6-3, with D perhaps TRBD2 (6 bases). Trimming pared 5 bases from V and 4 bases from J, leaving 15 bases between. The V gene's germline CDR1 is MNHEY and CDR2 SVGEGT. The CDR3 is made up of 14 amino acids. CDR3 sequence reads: CASSRAGSLYEQYF. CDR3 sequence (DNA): TGTGCCAGCAGTCGCGCCGGGAGTCTTTACGAGCAGTACTTC.

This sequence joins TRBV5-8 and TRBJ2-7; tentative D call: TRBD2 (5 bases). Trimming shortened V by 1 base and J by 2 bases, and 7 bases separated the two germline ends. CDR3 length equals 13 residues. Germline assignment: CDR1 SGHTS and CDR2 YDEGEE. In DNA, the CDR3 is TGTGCCAGCAGCTTGACGGAGGCCTACGAGCAGTACTTC. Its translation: CASSLTEAYEQYF.

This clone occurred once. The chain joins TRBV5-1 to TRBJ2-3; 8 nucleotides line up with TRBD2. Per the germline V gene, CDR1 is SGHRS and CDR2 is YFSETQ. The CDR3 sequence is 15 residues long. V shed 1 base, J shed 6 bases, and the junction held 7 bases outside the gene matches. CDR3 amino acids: CASSLPREGQDTQYF. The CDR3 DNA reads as TGCGCCAGCAGCTTGCCACGGGAGGGCCAGGATACGCAGTATTTT.

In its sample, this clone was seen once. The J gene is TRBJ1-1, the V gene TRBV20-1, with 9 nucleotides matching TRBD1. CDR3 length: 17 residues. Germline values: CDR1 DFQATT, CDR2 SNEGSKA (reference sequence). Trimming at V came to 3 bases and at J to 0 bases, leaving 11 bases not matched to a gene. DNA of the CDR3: TGCAGTGCTAGTCCCCCTGGGACAGGGATGATGAACACTGAAGCTTTCTTT. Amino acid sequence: CSASPPGTGMMNTEAFF.